This T cell receptor (beta chain) emerged from a study of T cells in Graves' hyperthyroidism and ophthalmopathy. Study context: Any treatment followed the collection of peripheral blood at initial diagnosis. Study results and caveats: Ophthalmopathy got predicted by the model a median 6.5 months before its onset.

This clonotype was seen a few times. Its antigen is not known. Diagnostic decisions used clinical symptoms, serum thyroxine and TRAb, thyroid ultrasound and orbital computed tomography. The CDR3 totals 16 residues. Amplified TCR beta CDR3 regions derived from RNA transcripts. Primed by the HTBI set, a first-round RT-PCR was run on the TCR CDR3. TCRdb re-derived calls from the multiplex PCR reads in MiXCR, one entry per CDR3 protein. This table holds hundreds of thousands of distinct CDR3 sequences, more than 14% found once. The sample comprised blood. The clonotype originates from a woman in her fifties or sixties with Graves' ophthalmopathy. The rearrangement uses TRBV3-2 and TRBJ2-1; the D call in the table, TRBD2, was not verified against the DNA. TRBV3-2 is classified as a pseudogene. CDR3 coding DNA: TGTGCCAGCAGCCAAGGATTTCCGGGACTTGATGGACCTAAGTTCTTC. This codes for CASSQGFPGLDGPKFF.